This T cell receptor (beta chain) was found in a study of tumor-infiltrating lymphocytes in primary liver carcinoma. Study summary: Stage T1-T3 N0M0 tumors measured roughly 4 to 11 cm at most.

Unsorted whole blood served as the source of blood RNA, and germline DNA was extracted as well. None of the patients had received treatment, and all had chronic HBV infection. A note on this clonotype: The target antigen is unknown. One end of the junction does not line up with germline, which may come from a read error.

cDNA specific to TCR beta was made from around 530 ng of total RNA, with a constant-region primer employed for priming. Construction of TCR beta libraries relied on three successive nested multiplex PCR rounds employing slightly modified ARM-PCR. A C-beta reverse primer was combined with TRBV1-TRBV30 forward primers in the first two PCR rounds, and each round had about 10 cycles. TCRdb analysed the multiplex PCR reads with MiXCR anew, one entry per CDR3 protein. Of around 330,000 distinct CDR3 sequences in the sample, nearly 60% are singletons; the top ten hold approximately 15%. CDR1 and CDR2 from the germline V gene are MNHEY and SVGAGI. The CDR3 is 14 amino acids. Study outcomes and limitations: It was in tumors, not blood, that the top-250-clone fraction was significantly higher (p = 0.039).

Sequenced: peripheral blood. This rearrangement joins TRBV6-5 to TRBJ1-2; 8 positions agree with TRBD1. This TCR was sampled from a woman aged 30 to 39 with primary liver carcinoma and hepatitis B virus infection. CDR3 DNA sequence: TGTGTCAGCACCAGATCCGGACAGGGTCGGGGCTACACCTTC. As protein: CVSTRSGQGRGYTF.